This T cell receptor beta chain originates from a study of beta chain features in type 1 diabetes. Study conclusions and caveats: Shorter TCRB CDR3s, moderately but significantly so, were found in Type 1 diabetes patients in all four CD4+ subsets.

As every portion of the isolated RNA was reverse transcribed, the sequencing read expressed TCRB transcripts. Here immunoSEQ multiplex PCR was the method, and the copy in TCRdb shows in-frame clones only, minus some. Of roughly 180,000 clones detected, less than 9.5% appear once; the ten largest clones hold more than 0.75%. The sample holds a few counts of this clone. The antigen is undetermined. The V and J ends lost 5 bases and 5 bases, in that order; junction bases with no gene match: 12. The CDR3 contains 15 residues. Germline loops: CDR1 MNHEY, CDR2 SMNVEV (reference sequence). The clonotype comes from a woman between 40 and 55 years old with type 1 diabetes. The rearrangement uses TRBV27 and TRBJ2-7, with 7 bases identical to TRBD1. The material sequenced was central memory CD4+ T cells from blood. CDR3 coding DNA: TGTGCCAGCAGTCAGGGGGACAACAGTCCCCACGAGCAGTACTTC. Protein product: CASSQGDNSPHEQYF.